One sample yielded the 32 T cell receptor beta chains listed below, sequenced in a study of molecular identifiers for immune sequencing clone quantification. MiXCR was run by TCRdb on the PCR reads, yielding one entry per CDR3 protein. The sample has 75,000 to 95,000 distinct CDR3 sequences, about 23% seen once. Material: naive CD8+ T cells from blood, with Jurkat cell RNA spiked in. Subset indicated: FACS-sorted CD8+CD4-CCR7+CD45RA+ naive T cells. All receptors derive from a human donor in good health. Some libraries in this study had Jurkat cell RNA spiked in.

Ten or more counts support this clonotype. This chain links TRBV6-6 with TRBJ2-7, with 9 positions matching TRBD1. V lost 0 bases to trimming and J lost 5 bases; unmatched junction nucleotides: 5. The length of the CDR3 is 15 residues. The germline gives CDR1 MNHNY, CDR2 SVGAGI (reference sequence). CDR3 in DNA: TGTGCCAGCAGTTACTCAACAGGGGGCCGGGACGAGCAGTACTTC. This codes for CASSYSTGGRDEQYF.

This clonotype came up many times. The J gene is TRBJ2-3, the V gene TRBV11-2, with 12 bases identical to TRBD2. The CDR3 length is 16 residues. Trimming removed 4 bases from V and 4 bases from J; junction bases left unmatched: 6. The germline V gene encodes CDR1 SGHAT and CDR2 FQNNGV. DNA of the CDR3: TGTGCCAGCAGCTCGCCAACTAGCGGGGGGCCAGATACGCAGTATTTT. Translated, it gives CASSSPTSGGPDTQYF.

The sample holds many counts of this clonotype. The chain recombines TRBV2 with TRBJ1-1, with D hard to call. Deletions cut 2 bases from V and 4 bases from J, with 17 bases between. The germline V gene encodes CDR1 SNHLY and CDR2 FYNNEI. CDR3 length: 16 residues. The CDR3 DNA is TGTGCCAGCAGTGAAATCACCGGTCCCGGGCCCACTGAAGCTTTCTTT. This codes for CASSEITGPGPTEAFF. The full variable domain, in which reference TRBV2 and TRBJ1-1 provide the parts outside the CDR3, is EPEVTQTPSHQVTQMGQEVILRCVPISNHLYFYWYRQILGQKVEFLVSFYNNEISEKSEIFDDQFSVERPDGSNFTLKIRSTKLEDSAMYFCASSEITGPGPTEAFFGQGTRLTVV.

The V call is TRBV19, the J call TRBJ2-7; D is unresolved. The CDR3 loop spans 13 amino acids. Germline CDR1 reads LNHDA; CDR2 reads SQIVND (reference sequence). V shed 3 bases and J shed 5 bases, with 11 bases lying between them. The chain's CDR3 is CASSIAGFHEQYF. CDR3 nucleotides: TGTGCCAGTAGTATTGCAGGTTTCCACGAGCAGTACTTC.

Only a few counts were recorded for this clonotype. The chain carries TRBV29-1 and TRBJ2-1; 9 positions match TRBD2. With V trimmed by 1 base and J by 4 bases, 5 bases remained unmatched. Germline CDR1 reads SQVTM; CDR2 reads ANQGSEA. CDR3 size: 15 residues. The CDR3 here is CSVEGPSGVYNEQFF. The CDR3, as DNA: TGCAGCGTTGAAGGCCCTAGCGGGGTTTACAATGAGCAGTTCTTC.

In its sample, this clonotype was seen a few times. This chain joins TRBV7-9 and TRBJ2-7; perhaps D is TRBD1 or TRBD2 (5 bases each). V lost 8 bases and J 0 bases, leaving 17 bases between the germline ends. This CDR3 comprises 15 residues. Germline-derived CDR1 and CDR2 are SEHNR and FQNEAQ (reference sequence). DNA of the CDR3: TGTGCCAGCTCCCCCGGGACCCGAAGCTCCTACGAGCAGTACTTC. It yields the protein CASSPGTRSSYEQYF. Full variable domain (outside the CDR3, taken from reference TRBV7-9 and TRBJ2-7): DTGVSQNPRHKITKRGQNVTFRCDPISEHNRLYWYRQTLGQGPEFLTYFQNEAQLEKSRLLSDRFSAERPKGSFSTLEIQRTEQGDSAMYLCASSPGTRSSYEQYFGPGTRLTVT.

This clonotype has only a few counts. The CDR3 DNA reads as TGTGCCAGCAGCCAAGAAGTCTGGGGCGGCGAGACCCAGTACTTC. Amino acids: CASSQEVWGGETQYF. V gene TRBV3-1 combines with J gene TRBJ2-5, with D perhaps matching TRBD1 (5 bases). Looked up from germline, CDR1 is LGHDT and CDR2 is YNNKEL (reference sequence). Trimming removed 0 bases at V and 5 bases at J, with 13 bases between. There are 15 residues in the CDR3.

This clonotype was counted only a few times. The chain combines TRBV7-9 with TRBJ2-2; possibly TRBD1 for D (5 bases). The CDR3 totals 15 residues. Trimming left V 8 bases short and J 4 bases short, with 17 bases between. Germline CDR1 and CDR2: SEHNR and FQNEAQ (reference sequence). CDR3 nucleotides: TGTGCCAGCTTAGCCGACAGCCTGCTCACCGGGGAGCTGTTTTTT. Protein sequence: CASLADSLLTGELFF.

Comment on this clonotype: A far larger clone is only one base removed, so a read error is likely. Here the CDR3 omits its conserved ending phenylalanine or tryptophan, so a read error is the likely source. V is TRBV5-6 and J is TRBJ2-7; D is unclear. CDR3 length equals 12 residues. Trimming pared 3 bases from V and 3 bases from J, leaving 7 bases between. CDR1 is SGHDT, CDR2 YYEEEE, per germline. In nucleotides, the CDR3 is TGTGCCAGCAGCTCCGGCGGCTACGAGCAGTACTCC. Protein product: CASSSGGYEQYS.

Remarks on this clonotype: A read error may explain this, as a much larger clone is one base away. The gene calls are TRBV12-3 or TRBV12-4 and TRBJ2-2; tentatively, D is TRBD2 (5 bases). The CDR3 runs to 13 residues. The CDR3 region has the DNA TGTGCCAGCAGCCGAACGAACACCGGGGAGCCGTTTTTT. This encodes CASSRTNTGEPFF.

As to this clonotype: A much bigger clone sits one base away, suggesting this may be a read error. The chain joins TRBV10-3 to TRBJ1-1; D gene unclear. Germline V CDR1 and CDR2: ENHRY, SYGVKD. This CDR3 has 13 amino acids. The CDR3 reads CAISEGMNTEAIF. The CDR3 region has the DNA TGTGCCATCAGTGAGGGGATGAACACTGAAGCTATCTTT.

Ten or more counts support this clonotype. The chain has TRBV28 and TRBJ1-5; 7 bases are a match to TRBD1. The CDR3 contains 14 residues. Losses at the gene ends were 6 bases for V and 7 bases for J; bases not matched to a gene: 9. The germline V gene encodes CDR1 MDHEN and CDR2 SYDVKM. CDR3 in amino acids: CASSSKTGLQPQHF. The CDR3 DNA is TGTGCCAGCAGCTCCAAGACAGGGCTCCAGCCCCAGCATTTT.

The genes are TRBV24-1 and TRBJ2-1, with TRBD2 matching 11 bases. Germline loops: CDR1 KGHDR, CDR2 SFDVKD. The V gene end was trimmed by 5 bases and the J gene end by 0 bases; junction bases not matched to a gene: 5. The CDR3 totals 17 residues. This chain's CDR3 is CATSGTSGPHSYNEQFF. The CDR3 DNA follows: TGTGCCACCAGTGGGACTAGCGGGCCCCACTCCTACAATGAGCAGTTCTTC.

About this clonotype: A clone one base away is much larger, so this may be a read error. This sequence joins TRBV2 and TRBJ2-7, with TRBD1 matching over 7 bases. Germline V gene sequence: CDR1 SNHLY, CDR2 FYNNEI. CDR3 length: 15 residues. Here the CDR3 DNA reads TGTGCCAGCAGTGTTAGCAGGGGGTTGACCTACGAGCGGTACTTC. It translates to CASSVSRGLTYERYF.

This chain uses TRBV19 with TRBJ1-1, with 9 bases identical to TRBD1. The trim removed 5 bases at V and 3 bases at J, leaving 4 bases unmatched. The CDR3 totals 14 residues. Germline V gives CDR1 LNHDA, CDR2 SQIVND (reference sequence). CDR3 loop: CASSPRTGDTEAFF. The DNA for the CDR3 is TGTGCCAGTAGTCCGAGGACAGGGGACACTGAAGCTTTCTTT.

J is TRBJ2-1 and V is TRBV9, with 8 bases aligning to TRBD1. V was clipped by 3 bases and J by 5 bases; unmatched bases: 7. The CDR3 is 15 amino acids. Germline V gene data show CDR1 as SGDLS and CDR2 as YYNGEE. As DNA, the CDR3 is TGTGCCAGCAGCGAACAGGGGGAACTCCACAATGAGCAGTTCTTC. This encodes CASSEQGELHNEQFF.

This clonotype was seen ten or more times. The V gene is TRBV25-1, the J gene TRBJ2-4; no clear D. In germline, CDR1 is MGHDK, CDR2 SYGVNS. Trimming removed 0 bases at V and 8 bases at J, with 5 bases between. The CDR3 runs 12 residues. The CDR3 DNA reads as TGTGCCAGCAGTGAATATCGGGACATTCAGTACTTC. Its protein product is CASSEYRDIQYF.

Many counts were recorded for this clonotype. The CDR3 loop reads CASSFGQGRAGTEAFF. The CDR3 nucleotides read TGTGCCAGCAGCTTCGGACAGGGCAGGGCCGGTACTGAAGCTTTCTTT. The rearrangement uses TRBV7-9 and TRBJ1-1; 8 bases agree with TRBD1. The V segment lost 3 bases and the J segment 5 bases; nucleotides outside the gene matches: 11. CDR3 length: 16 amino acids. In germline, CDR1 is SEHNR, CDR2 FQNEAQ (reference sequence).

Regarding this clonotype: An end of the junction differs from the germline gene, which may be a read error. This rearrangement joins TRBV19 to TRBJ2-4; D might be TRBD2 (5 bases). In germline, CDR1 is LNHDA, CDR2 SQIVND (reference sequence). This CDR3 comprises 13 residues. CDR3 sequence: CASSIGTGNIRYF. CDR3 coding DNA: TGTGCCAGTAGTATAGGGACGGGAAACATTCGGTACTTC.

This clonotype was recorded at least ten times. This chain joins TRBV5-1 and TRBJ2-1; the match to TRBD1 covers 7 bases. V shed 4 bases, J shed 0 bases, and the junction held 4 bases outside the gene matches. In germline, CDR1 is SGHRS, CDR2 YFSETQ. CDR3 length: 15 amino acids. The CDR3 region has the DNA TGCGCCAGCAGCCCCGGGGACAGCTCCTACAATGAGCAGTTCTTC. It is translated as CASSPGDSSYNEQFF.

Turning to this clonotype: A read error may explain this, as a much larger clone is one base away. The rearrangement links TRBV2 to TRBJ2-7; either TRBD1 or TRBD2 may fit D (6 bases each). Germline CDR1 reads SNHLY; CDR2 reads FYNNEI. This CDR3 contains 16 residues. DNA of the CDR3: TGTGCCAGCAGTGATTTGGGGGGCACCTCGGCCTACGCGCAGTACTTC. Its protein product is CASSDLGGTSAYAQYF. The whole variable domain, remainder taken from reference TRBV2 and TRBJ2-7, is EPEVTQTPSHQVTQMGQEVILRCVPISNHLYFYWYRQILGQKVEFLVSFYNNEISEKSEIFDDQFSVERPDGSNFTLKIRSTKLEDSAMYFCASSDLGGTSAYAQYFGPGTRLTVT.

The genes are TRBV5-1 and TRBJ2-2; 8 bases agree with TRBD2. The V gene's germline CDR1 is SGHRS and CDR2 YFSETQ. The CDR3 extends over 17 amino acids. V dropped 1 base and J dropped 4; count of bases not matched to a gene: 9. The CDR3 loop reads CASSLPREEKFTGELFF. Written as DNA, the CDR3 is TGCGCCAGCAGCTTGCCGCGGGAGGAGAAGTTCACCGGGGAGCTGTTTTTT.

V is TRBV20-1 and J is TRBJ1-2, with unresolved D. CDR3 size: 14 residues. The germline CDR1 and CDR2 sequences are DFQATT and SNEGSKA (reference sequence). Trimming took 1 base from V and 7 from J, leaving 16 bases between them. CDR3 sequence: CSARVLQSSTGYTF. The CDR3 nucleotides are TGCAGTGCTAGAGTCCTACAATCCAGCACTGGCTACACCTTC.

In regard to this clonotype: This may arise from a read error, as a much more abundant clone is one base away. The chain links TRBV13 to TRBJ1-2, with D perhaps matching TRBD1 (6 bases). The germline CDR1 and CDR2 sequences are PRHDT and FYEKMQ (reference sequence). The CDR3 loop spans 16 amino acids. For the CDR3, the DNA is TGTGCCAGCAGCCCAATGGGGGCAGTCGTTAACTGTGGCTACACCTTC. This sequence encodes CASSPMGAVVNCGYTF.

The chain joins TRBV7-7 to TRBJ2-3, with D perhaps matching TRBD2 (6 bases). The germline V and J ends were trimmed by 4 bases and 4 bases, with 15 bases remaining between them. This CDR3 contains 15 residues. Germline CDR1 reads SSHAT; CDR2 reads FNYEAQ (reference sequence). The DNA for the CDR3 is TGTGCCAGCAGCTCCGGACTGGACTATTCAGATACGCAGTATTTT. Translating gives CASSSGLDYSDTQYF. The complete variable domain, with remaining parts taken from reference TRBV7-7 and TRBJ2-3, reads GAGVSQSPRYKVTKRGQDVTLRCDPISSHATLYWYQQALGQGPEFLTYFNYEAQPDKSGLPSDRFSAERPEGSISTLTIQRTEQRDSAMYRCASSSGLDYSDTQYFGPGTRLTVL.

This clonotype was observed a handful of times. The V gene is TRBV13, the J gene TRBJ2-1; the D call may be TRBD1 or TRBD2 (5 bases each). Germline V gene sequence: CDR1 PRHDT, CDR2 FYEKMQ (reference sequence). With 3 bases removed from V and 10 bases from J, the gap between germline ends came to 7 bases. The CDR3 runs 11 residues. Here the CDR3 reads CASSLGEEQFF. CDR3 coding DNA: TGTGCCAGCAGCTTGGGGGAGGAGCAGTTCTTC.

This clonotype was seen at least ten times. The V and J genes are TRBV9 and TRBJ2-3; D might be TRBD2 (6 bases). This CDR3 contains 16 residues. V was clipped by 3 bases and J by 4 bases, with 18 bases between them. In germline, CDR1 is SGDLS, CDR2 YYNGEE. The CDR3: CASSEGTRLVADTQYF. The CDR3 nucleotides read TGTGCCAGCAGCGAAGGGACCCGACTAGTGGCAGATACGCAGTATTTT. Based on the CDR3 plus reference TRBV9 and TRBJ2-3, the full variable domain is DSGVTQTPKHLITATGQRVTLRCSPRSGDLSVYWYQQSLDQGLQFLIQYYNGEERAKGNILERFSAQQFPDLHSELNLSSLELGDSALYFCASSEGTRLVADTQYFGPGTRLTVL.

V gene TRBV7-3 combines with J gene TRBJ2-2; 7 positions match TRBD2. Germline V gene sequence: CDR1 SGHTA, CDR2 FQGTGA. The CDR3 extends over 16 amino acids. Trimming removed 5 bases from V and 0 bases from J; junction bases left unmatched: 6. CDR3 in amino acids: CASSPTLATNTGELFF. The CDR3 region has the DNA TGTGCCAGCAGCCCTACACTAGCGACGAACACCGGGGAGCTGTTTTTT. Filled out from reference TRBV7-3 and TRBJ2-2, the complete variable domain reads GAGVSQTPSNKVTEKGKYVELRCDPISGHTALYWYRQSLGQGPEFLIYFQGTGAADDSGLPNDRFFAVRPEGSVSTLKIQRTERGDSAVYLCASSPTLATNTGELFFGEGSRLTVL.

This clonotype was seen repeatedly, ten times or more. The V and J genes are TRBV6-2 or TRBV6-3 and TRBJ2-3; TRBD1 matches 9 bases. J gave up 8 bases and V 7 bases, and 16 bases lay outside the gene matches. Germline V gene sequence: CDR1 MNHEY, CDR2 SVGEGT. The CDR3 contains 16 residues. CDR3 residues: CASNQPGTGRIATQYF. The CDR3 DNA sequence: TGTGCCAGCAATCAACCCGGGACAGGGCGAATAGCTACGCAGTATTTT.

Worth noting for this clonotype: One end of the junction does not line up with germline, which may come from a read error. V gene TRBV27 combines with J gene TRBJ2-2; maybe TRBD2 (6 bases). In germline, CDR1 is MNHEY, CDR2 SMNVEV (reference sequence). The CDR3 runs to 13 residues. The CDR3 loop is CASSLISTGGLFF. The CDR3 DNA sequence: TGTGCCAGCAGTTTGATCAGCACCGGGGGGCTGTTTTTT.

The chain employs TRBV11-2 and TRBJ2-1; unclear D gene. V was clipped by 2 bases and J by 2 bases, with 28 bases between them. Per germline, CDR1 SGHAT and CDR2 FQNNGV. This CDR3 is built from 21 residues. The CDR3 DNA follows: TGTGCCAGCAGCTTATTTGCACCCAGCTCCTCCCGAACATACCCCTACAATGAGCAGTTCTTC. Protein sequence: CASSLFAPSSSRTYPYNEQFF.

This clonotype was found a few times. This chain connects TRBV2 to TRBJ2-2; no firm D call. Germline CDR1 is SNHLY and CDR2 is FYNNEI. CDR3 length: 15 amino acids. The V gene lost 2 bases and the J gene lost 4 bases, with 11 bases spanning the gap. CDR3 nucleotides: TGTGCCAGCAGTGAAACGGGCCGGAGCACCGGGGAGCTGTTTTTT. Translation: CASSETGRSTGELFF.